The entry that follows covers one T cell receptor (beta chain) sequence. Its target is not known. This entry belongs to a study of T cells in Graves' hyperthyroidism and ophthalmopathy. Study-level findings and limits: Ophthalmopathy stood apart from stable hyperthyroidism in a 13 V-J model. Most thyroid clonotypes expanded above 0.001 were also detected in blood.

Amplification yielded TCR beta CDR3 regions, with RNA transcripts as the source. With the HTBI primer set, the TCR CDR3 went through a first round of RT-PCR. In TCRdb, the multiplex PCR reads were re-called with MiXCR into one record per CDR3 protein. Seen here are 480,000 or so distinct CDR3 sequences, around 43% observed once, and the top ten hold about 45%. Any patient presenting with uncontrolled infection, other autoimmune disease, pregnancy or lactation was left out. Diagnoses rested on clinical symptoms, serum thyroxine and TRAb, thyroid ultrasound and orbital computed tomography. The specimen was peripheral blood or thyroid tissue (not recorded which). This TCR derives from an adult woman with Graves' disease, either hyperthyroidism or ophthalmopathy (not recorded which).

CDR3 amino acids: CASSFLNMGANTEAFF. The DNA of the CDR3 is TGTGCCAGCAGCTTTCTTAACATGGGGGCGAACACTGAAGCTTTCTTT. V usage is TRBV5-5 and J usage is TRBJ1-1; D might be TRBD1 (6 bases). Per the germline V gene, CDR1 is SGHKS and CDR2 is YYEKEE (reference sequence). Trimming stripped 2 bases from V and 1 base from J, with 15 bases between. The CDR3 contains 16 residues. Filled out from reference TRBV5-5 and TRBJ1-1, the complete variable domain reads DAGVTQSPTHLIKTRGQQVTLRCSPISGHKSVSWYQQVLGQGPQFIFQYYEKEERGRGNFPDRFSARQFPNYSSELNVNALLLGDSALYLCASSFLNMGANTEAFFGQGTRLTVV.